This TCR beta chain was sequenced for a study of T-cell memory formation after mild COVID-19. This CDR3 is 15 amino acids long. Trimming removed 5 bases from V and 3 bases from J; junction bases left unmatched: 8. Germline-derived CDR1 and CDR2 are MDHEN and SYDVKM. Whole-study findings and limits: Clones shrinking from day 15 to 85 showed even CD4/CD8 mixes; later expanders tilted CD4+. Clonal second-wave expansions that peaked on day 37 had unconfirmed SARS-CoV-2 specificity.

This clonotype has more than one count but fewer than ten. As yet, its antigen is unknown. 5'RACE with constant-segment primers built TCRalpha and TCRbeta cDNA libraries with UMIs. TCRdb passed the 5' RACE reads through MiXCR, listing each CDR3 protein once. The sample lists about 430,000 distinct CDR3 sequences, more than 20% seen once, with around 8.8% in the top ten. The material sequenced was PBMCs or a T cell subset sorted from them (not recorded which). The sequence was obtained from an adult woman who had mild COVID-19 (a few samples of this study predate the infection). Cell type and time point are not known. The V and J genes are TRBV28 and TRBJ2-7; 9 nucleotides line up with TRBD1. The CDR3: CASSVDRGYFYEQYF. The CDR3 region has the DNA TGTGCCAGCAGTGTGGACAGGGGCTATTTCTACGAGCAGTACTTC.